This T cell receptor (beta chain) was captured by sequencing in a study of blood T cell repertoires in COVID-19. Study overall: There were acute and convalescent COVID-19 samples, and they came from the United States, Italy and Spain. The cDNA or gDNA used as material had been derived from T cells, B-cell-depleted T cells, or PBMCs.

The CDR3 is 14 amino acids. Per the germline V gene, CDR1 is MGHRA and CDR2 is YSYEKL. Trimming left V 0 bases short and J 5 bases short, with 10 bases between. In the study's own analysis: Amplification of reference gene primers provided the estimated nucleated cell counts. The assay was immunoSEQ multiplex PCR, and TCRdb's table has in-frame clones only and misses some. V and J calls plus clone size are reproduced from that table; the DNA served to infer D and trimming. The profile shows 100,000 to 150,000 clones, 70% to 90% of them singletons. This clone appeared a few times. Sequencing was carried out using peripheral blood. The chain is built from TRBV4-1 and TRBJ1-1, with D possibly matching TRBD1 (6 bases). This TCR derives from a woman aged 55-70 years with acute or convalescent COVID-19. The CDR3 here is CASSQDPGETEAFF. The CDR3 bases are TGCGCCAGCAGCCAAGACCCAGGGGAGACTGAAGCTTTCTTT.